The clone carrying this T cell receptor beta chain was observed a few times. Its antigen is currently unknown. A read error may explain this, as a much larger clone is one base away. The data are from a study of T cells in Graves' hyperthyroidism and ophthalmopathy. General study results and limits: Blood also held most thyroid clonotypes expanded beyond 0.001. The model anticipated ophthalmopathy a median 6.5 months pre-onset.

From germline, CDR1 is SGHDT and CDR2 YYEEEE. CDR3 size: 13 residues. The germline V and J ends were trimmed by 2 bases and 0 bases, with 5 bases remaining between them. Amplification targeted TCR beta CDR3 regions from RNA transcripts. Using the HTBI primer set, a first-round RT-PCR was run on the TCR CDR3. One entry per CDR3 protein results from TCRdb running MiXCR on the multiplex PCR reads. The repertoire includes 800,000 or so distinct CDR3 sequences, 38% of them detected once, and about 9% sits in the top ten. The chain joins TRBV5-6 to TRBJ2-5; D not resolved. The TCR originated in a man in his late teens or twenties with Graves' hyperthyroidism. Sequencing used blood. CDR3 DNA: TGTGCCAGCAGCTTCAGCAACCAAGAGACCCAGTACTTC. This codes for CASSFSNQETQYF.